This is a list of T cell receptor beta chains from one sample in a study of blood T cells in healthy people across ages. TCRdb re-analysed the 5' RACE reads in MiXCR, keeping a single row per CDR3 protein. The sample records 700,000 or so distinct CDR3 sequences, approximately 21% being singletons. The sequenced sample consisted of blood. Receptors were obtained from a man between 65 and 85 years old in good health. CDR3s include the opening cysteine and the closing phenylalanine or tryptophan. Fields, in order: J gene, clone size, D gene, V gene, CDR3 protein, CDR3 DNA. A D gene is named only where the DNA matches it firmly. Clone size is shown for a subset of rows, as once, few, many or a class of expanded clone.

TRBJ2-3 . TRBD1 TRBV20-1 CSARSPGQGRTQYF TGCAGTGCTAGAAGCCCGGGACAGGGACGGACGCAGTATTTT
TRBJ2-3 few . TRBV20-1 CSASQPLRTDTQYF TGCAGTGCGTCGCAACCACTGAGGACAGATACGCAGTATTTT
TRBJ1-2 . . TRBV11-1 CASSPLDTYNYGYTF TGTGCCAGCAGCCCGTTGGACACCTATAACTATGGCTACACCTTC
TRBJ1-4 . . TRBV6-4 CASSDSRAAEKLFF TGTGCCAGCAGTGACTCGAGGGCAGCCGAAAAACTGTTTTTT
TRBJ2-1 few TRBD1 TRBV18 CASSPRQGPRDNEQFF TGTGCCAGCTCACCACGACAGGGGCCGCGGGACAATGAGCAGTTCTTC
TRBJ2-5 few . TRBV7-2 CASSPWRENQETQYF TGTGCCAGCAGCCCGTGGAGGGAAAATCAAGAGACCCAGTACTTC
TRBJ2-3 few . TRBV29-1 CSVEKGADTQYF TGCAGCGTTGAAAAAGGGGCAGATACGCAGTATTTT
TRBJ1-2 . . TRBV20-1 CSATADEMIYGYTF TGCAGTGCGACCGCGGACGAAATGATCTATGGCTACACCTTC
TRBJ1-2 . TRBD1 TRBV12-3/TRBV12-4 CASSPRGDAYGYTF TGTGCCAGCAGTCCCAGGGGGGACGCCTATGGCTACACCTTC
TRBJ2-1 few TRBD2 TRBV6-6 CASSFVPAGLYNEQFF TGTGCCAGCAGTTTCGTCCCAGCGGGATTATACAATGAGCAGTTCTTC
TRBJ2-4 few TRBD2 TRBV12-3/TRBV12-4 CASTLWGGKGTKNIQYF TGTGCCAGCACCCTCTGGGGGGGTAAGGGGACCAAAAACATTCAGTACTTC
TRBJ2-5 . . TRBV7-2 CASSLAFPPQYF TGTGCCAGCAGCTTAGCTTTCCCGCCCCAGTACTTC
TRBJ2-7 few . TRBV10-3 CAIRTDSGTTEQYF TGTGCCATCAGAACAGATTCCGGGACCACGGAGCAGTACTTC
TRBJ2-5 once . TRBV12-5 CASGLGTKGTQYF TGTGCTAGTGGTTTGGGGACAAAGGGGACCCAGTACTTC
TRBJ2-3 . . TRBV7-2 CASSFLARITDTQYF TGTGCCAGCAGCTTTTTGGCTAGGATCACAGATACGCAGTATTTT
TRBJ2-7 few TRBD1 TRBV12-3/TRBV12-4 CASRRNRDSSYEQYF TGTGCCAGCAGGCGCAACCGGGACAGCTCGTACGAGCAGTACTTC
TRBJ2-1 . TRBD2 TRBV25-1 CASRDYMGNEQFF TGTGCCAGCCGGGACTACATGGGCAATGAGCAGTTCTTC
TRBJ2-3 . TRBD1 TRBV20-1 CSARDFGQGSPDTQYF TGCAGTGCTAGAGATTTCGGACAGGGGAGCCCAGATACGCAGTATTTT
TRBJ2-5 . . TRBV12-3/TRBV12-4 CASSLVSGDPFRTQYF TGTGCCAGCAGTTTAGTGTCAGGGGATCCTTTTCGGACCCAGTACTTC
TRBJ2-5 few . TRBV14 CASSRHYSETQYF TGTGCCAGCAGCCGTCATTATTCGGAGACCCAGTACTTC
TRBJ2-3 few . TRBV21-1 CASSKEGDTQYF TGTGCCAGCAGCAAGGAGGGAGATACGCAGTATTTT
TRBJ2-1 . TRBD1 TRBV7-7 CASSPRTGLPGSYNEQFF TGTGCCAGCAGCCCAAGGACAGGGCTGCCGGGCTCCTACAATGAGCAGTTCTTC
TRBJ2-7 . . TRBV7-9 CASSGTAPYEQYF TGTGCCAGCAGCGGGACGGCCCCTTACGAGCAGTACTTC